This TCR beta chain was identified in a study of human T cells and chemical hapten exposure. Findings and limits, study-wide: With DPC sensitization, TCRs exceeding 1 in 1000 frequency showed no change.

Total RNA extraction was carried out from unfractionated whole blood. There are 11 residues in the CDR3. Germline trimming cut 10 bases from V and 13 bases from J; bases unmatched to any gene: 10. During construction of the library, unique molecular identifiers were attached to individual cDNA molecules for quantitative, reproducible TCR counting. Via MiXCR, TCRdb re-called the 5' RACE reads, giving one row per CDR3 protein. Of more than 140,000 distinct CDR3 sequences detected, about 4% appear once; the ten largest clones hold 1.3% to 1.5%. This clonotype has more than one count but fewer than ten. What it recognizes is unknown.

The receptor comes from a female donor in good health. The chain has TRBV12-3 or TRBV12-4 and TRBJ2-1, with TRBD2 matching over 7 bases. The CDR3 loop reads CATTISGNQFF. CDR3 in DNA: TGTGCCACCACAATCAGCGGGAATCAGTTCTTC.